The 8 T cell receptor beta chains in this list originate from one sample, sequenced in a study of T-cell reconstitution after alpha-beta-depleted transplantation in children. Unique molecular identifiers were used to barcode this TCRbeta library. TCRdb reanalysed the PCR reads using MiXCR and keeps one entry per CDR3 protein. The table has about 120,000 distinct CDR3 sequences, about 21% seen once. The sequenced sample was PBMCs, mostly from graft donor cells, obtained 180 days after TCRalphabeta/CD19-depleted stem cell transplant. The receptor source for this set is a male patient between 2 and 9 years old who had a stem cell transplant for chronic granulomatous disease, so the T cells may come from the graft donor.

This clonotype has a single count. The chain has TRBV7-2 and TRBJ2-2; 7 positions match TRBD2. The junction had 9 bases not matched to a gene; V was cut back by 4 bases and J by 4 bases. The germline V gene encodes CDR1 SGHTA and CDR2 FQGNSA. The CDR3 has 16 amino acids. The CDR3 DNA is TGTGCCAGCAGCTCCTTGACTAGCCTGGGCACCGGGGAGCTGTTTTTT. Translation gives CASSSLTSLGTGELFF.

This chain uses TRBV2 with TRBJ2-7, with TRBD1 matching over 11 bases. Germline-derived CDR1 and CDR2 are SNHLY and FYNNEI. V was pared by 6 bases and J by 2 bases, with 3 bases of the junction left unmatched. This CDR3 is 14 amino acids long. The CDR3 DNA sequence: TGTGCCAGCAGAGCGGACAGGGGGCCCTACGAGCAGTACTTC. Translation: CASRADRGPYEQYF. The full variable domain, completed using reference TRBV2 and TRBJ2-7, is EPEVTQTPSHQVTQMGQEVILRCVPISNHLYFYWYRQILGQKVEFLVSFYNNEISEKSEIFDDQFSVERPDGSNFTLKIRSTKLEDSAMYFCASRADRGPYEQYFGPGTRLTVT.

The chain recombines TRBV12-3 or TRBV12-4 with TRBJ1-6, with TRBD1 identical over 10 bases. CDR3 length: 16 amino acids. Losses at the gene ends were 6 bases for V and 9 bases for J; bases not matched to a gene: 11. This CDR3 reads CASSPRSGTGASPLHF. Written as DNA, the CDR3 is TGTGCCAGCAGCCCCAGATCTGGGACAGGGGCTTCACCCCTCCACTTT.

This sequence joins TRBV28 and TRBJ2-3; D is perhaps TRBD1 (6 bases). CDR1 and CDR2 from the germline V gene are MDHEN and SYDVKM. Trimming shortened V by 6 bases and J by 2 bases, and 15 bases separated the two germline ends. This CDR3 region has 15 residues. CDR3 bases: TGTGCCAGCAGCCTCAGGGGCCTACACACAGATACGCAGTATTTT. This gives the protein CASSLRGLHTDTQYF.

This clonotype was recorded at least ten times. The chain links TRBV28 to TRBJ2-5; D is undetermined. Trimming pared 11 bases from V and 5 bases from J, leaving 12 bases between. The CDR3 totals 11 residues. Germline V gene data show CDR1 as MDHEN and CDR2 as SYDVKM. In nucleotides, the CDR3 is TGTGCCTCCGGTATTCGGGAGACCCAGTACTTC. The encoded protein is CASGIRETQYF.

This clonotype was counted ten times or more. V usage is TRBV28 and J usage is TRBJ2-1, with a possible D match to TRBD2 (6 bases). The CDR3 is 19 amino acids. Germline V gives CDR1 MDHEN, CDR2 SYDVKM. Trimming removed 1 base from V and 7 bases from J, with 26 bases in between. This chain's CDR3 is CASSLYWGDLGTAGNEQFF. The CDR3 DNA sequence: TGTGCCAGCAGTTTATATTGGGGGGACTTGGGGACCGCGGGGAATGAGCAGTTCTTC.

This rearrangement joins TRBV18 to TRBJ2-7, with 10 bases aligning to TRBD2. Germline values: CDR1 KGHSH, CDR2 LQKENI. V shed 2 bases, J shed 5 bases, and the junction held 6 bases outside the gene matches. CDR3 length: 15 amino acids. Here the CDR3 DNA reads TGTGCCAGCTCACCAGTGTCTAGCGGGAGCAACGAGCAGTACTTC. As protein: CASSPVSSGSNEQYF. The full variable domain, with the rest looked up from reference TRBV18 and TRBJ2-7, is NAGVMQNPRHLVRRRGQEARLRCSPMKGHSHVYWYRQLPEEGLKFMVYLQKENIIDESGMPKERFSAEFPKEGPSILRIQQVVRGDSAAYFCASSPVSSGSNEQYFGPGTRLTVT.

The V and J genes are TRBV7-8 and TRBJ1-5; 9 bases are shared with TRBD1. CDR1 is SGHVS and CDR2 is FQNEAQ in the germline V gene. The CDR3 totals 17 residues. Trimming took 5 bases from V and 1 from J; bases not matched to a gene: 9. This CDR3 reads CASSPGQGKMSNQPQHF. The CDR3 bases are TGTGCCAGCAGCCCCGGACAGGGGAAGATGAGCAATCAGCCCCAGCATTTT.